This TCR beta chain stems from a study of cytomegalovirus exposure and HLA in healthy donors listed by TCRdb under 2017. As for the study more broadly: An earlier analysis of several hundred of the donors reported approximately 280 Gb of sequence data and 95 million to 140 million unique TCR beta sequences obtained from around 180 million T cells. An early release covering just under 650 HLA-typed donors comprised approximately 290 gigabases of sequencing data and 85 million to 100 million unique TCR sequences. The number of typed donors differed by locus: roughly 629-640 for A, B, C, DRB1 and DQB1; approximately 520 for DQA1; 606 for DPA1; and about 450 for DPB1. Every discovery cohort repertoire had been produced on one sequencing platform. Roughly 5 DR-DQ haplotypes were handled as single units for association and clustering, since linkage in the cohort was strong. The study profiled the T cell repertoires of around 700 subjects by immunosequencing and related them to cytomegalovirus serostatus. Among the approximately 430 genotyped donors, approximately 76% belonged to the genetic ancestry cluster associated with self-reported Caucasian donors. Donor age, sex, ethnicity and CMV serostatus were compiled together with the repertoire data. On average, around 240,000 unique TCR beta nucleotide sequences were sequenced per donor among some 420 genotyped donors of the cohort, with roughly 20% of those sequences being non-productive. Along with the roughly 700-subject first cohort, a separate validation cohort of about 110 different subjects was used. Class I and class II HLA loci were covered by the typing at four-digit resolution. Rather than using new phenotypic data, the later analysis identified candidate immune exposures from TCR beta sequences and from how often those sequences occurred across donors. A later analysis re-examined previously published TCR beta repertoires from around 670 donors and added high-resolution HLA genotyping to investigate patterns of TCR occurrence. The study combined high-throughput TCR immunosequencing, statistical association of individual TCRs with disease status, and machine learning to predict cytomegalovirus infection status. In an earlier analysis of 500 to 650 of the donors, high-throughput TCR beta sequencing was used to judge whether each TCR beta V gene segment behaved as functional or pseudogenic. The aim of the study was to test whether cataloging public T cell receptors could identify signatures of past pathogen exposure. Genome-wide SNP genotypes for about 55% of the 666 donors were used in a later genetic analysis, which treated that subset as a discovery cohort.

To prepare the library, the immunoSEQ multiplex PCR assay was applied. For the multiplex PCR, a mixture combining 60 forward primers for TCR Vbeta segments and 13 reverse primers for TCR Jbeta segments was used. A multiplex PCR assay on genomic DNA amplified the CDR3 region of rearranged TCR beta genes. The amplified TCR beta libraries were sequenced on the Illumina HiSeq System as 87-base-pair reads. Regarding the original processing steps: Across the 500 to 850 repertoires, a later analysis counted some 80 million unique TCR beta chains, 9 million to 14 million of which were shared by at least two donors. Raw reads were error-corrected and collapsed into unique sequences by a nearest-neighbor algorithm in which closely related sequences were merged to remove PCR and sequencing errors. Alignment of CDR3 sequences to IMGT reference sequences was used to assign V, D and J gene segments. Each retained sequence needed at least a six-nucleotide match to both a V gene segment and a J gene segment. A rearrangement was called productive if the CDR3 had no stop codons and remained in frame with V and J, and every other rearrangement was called non-productive. CDR3 was defined by IMGT convention, running from the second conserved V-encoded cysteine to the conserved J-encoded phenylalanine. The earlier analysis of about 620 of the donors excluded sequences that lacked an unambiguous match to a single V gene segment. An earlier analysis of a few hundred of the donors called V segments functional above 56.7% productive rearrangements and segregating when the between-donor standard deviation exceeded 5%. A statistical classification framework was developed to diagnose cytomegalovirus status using the catalog of TCR beta chain sequences. A later analysis assigned V and J genes by comparing TCR nucleotide sequences with IMGT/GENE-DB human TR gene sequences. The TCRdist pipeline was used in a later analysis to assign CDR3 sequences and most-parsimonious VDJ recombination scenarios. A later analysis defined each TCR beta chain by its CDR3 amino acid sequence plus V-gene family, and excluded reads lacking a unique V-gene family. A later analysis removed 550 to 700 highly shared, low-generation-probability nucleotide sequences to deal with suspected cross-contamination and a sequencing artifact. In a later analysis, a clonal expansion index was calculated for each public chain from normalized within-repertoire ranks of inferred template counts. In a later analysis, generation probabilities were computed using a VDJ recombination model fitted to out-of-frame rearrangements, and the results were checked against IGoR. In a later analysis, TCR-TCR, TCR-HLA and TCR-CMV co-occurrence was scored with hypergeometric tests, and a repertoire-size bias correction was applied to TCR pairs. False discovery rates were estimated in a later analysis by permuting HLA or CMV assignments 20 times. A later analysis grouped co-occurring TCRs with DBSCAN, adding TCRdist sequence similarity when clustering within HLA-allele-positive subsets. Repertoires with fewer than 30,000 or more than 120,000 public chains were left out of co-occurrence clustering, as were five repertoires with anomalous nucleotide sharing. TCRdb retrieved this table from immuneACCESS and kept in-frame rearrangements only. Not all clones are present; in checked studies, unresolved V genes account for under half, and no reason is known for the remainder. The V and J calls and clone size were taken over from that table, and D and trimming were inferred from the DNA. The sample has some 77,000 clones on record, roughly 85% of them singletons. The ten top clones hold over 2% of the sample.

A remark on this clone: It has no known antigen specificity. The germline gene is not matched at one end of the junction; a read error may be the cause.

On the study overall, not on this receptor specifically: A cluster of highly shared sequence variants was judged likely to be a technical artifact of the sequencing pipeline. Because HLA typing was unavailable for some donors at each locus, only the typed subset was used in association tests. Assigning TCR associations to individual alleles was difficult when HLA alleles, especially DR and DQ, strongly co-occurred. Linkage disequilibrium might explain the correlated functional status among segregating V segments, but an unknown experimental factor could not be ruled out. In a later analysis, HLA-associated TCR beta chains were found to be more clonally expanded and to have lower generation probabilities than equally common non-associated chains. Because counts were too low, more than 15 rarely observed V segments, including chromosome 9 orphons, were left out of the earlier analysis of some 600 of the donors. In both the original and validation cohorts, the classifier was reported to diagnose cytomegalovirus status with high specificity and sensitivity. According to a later analysis, parvovirus B19, influenza, CMV and Epstein-Barr virus appeared linked to several top co-occurrence clusters. For the cohort, immune exposure information was limited to CMV serostatus. Because the 87-base-pair reads could not distinguish some IMGT-functional V segments, including TRBV6-2 and TRBV6-3, those segments were excluded. In a later analysis, the rate of TCR association differed among HLA loci, with DRB1 alleles having the most associated TCRs and HLA-C alleles having the fewest. In an earlier analysis of around 600 of the donors, most TCR beta V segments appeared in productive rearrangements about 87% or about 30% of the time, broadly matching IMGT annotations. A later genetic analysis reported fewer N-insertions in productive TCRs among donors in an Asian-associated ancestry cluster than the roughly 620-donor mean. A later analysis found that most CMV-associated TCR beta chains appeared HLA-restricted, with HLA associations seemingly driven largely by CMV exposure. In vitro tests confirmed that three of the cytomegalovirus-associated TCR beta chains recognize cytomegalovirus antigens. V-gene and J-gene trimming of TCR beta chains was associated with a missense DCLRE1C variant in a later genetic analysis, and the association was replicated in an independent cohort. The cohort was sequenced for TCR beta chains only, and without alpha or paired-chain data the features that could be detected were limited. While some public TCRs were present in many individuals, most TCR sequences turned up only very rarely across donors. A further reported finding was that TCR beta sequences accurately predicted the HLA-A and HLA-B alleles for most subjects in the first cohort. Sequencing depth was assumed to be roughly uniform across donors in the presence/absence analyses, though that assumption may not hold. It was suggested by the authors that the approach could potentially be generalized to other disease states and immunological phenotypes. A later analysis associated 15,000 to 20,000 TCR beta sequences with specific HLA alleles at a false discovery rate of 0.05. The study listed approximately 150 TCR beta chains as associated with cytomegalovirus.

The cohort consisted of 650 to 700 healthy bone marrow donors. At the time of sampling, every cohort member was nominally healthy, though immune exposures that went unrecorded were likely present. The donor tested CMV seronegative and was one of the 352 seronegative cohort members. Each donor provided a peripheral blood sample, and peripheral blood mononuclear cells were used for TCR beta sequencing. Genomic DNA extraction from the blood cell samples was performed with the Qiagen DNeasy Blood Extraction Kit. From a lookup of the germline V gene (reference sequence), CDR1 and CDR2 are SEHNR and FQNEAQ. CDR3 length: 12 amino acids, cysteine to phenylalanine. Only CDR3 DNA is held: 36 bases, read in frame from base 1.

The source is a man aged 25 to 40 in good health and CMV-seronegative. Recombination linked TRBV7-9 to TRBJ1-1; matching of 5 bases hints at TRBD1 as the D gene. The sample comprised PBMCs. The CDR3 sequence is CSSSIRVSEAFF. The DNA sequence reads TGTTCCAGCAGTATCAGGGTATCCGAAGCTTTCTTT.